Below, 24 T cell receptor beta chains from the same sample are listed, as sequenced in a study of cytomegalovirus exposure and HLA in healthy donors. The table came from immunoSEQ multiplex PCR; TCRdb's copy has only in-frame clones and leaves some out. The profile shows some 170,000 clones, approximately 86% of them singletons. Sequencing was performed on PBMCs. These receptors were collected from a young woman in good health and CMV-seronegative.

The DNA for the CDR3 is TGTGCCAGCAGCCGGGACAGTCGGAACACTGAAGCTTTCTTT. Translation: CASSRDSRNTEAFF. The V gene is TRBV7-9, the J gene TRBJ1-1; 7 positions match TRBD1. This CDR3 region has 14 residues. The trim removed 5 bases at V and 1 base at J, leaving 4 bases unmatched. Germline values: CDR1 SEHNR, CDR2 FQNEAQ (reference sequence). Full variable domain (outside the CDR3, taken from reference TRBV7-9 and TRBJ1-1): DTGVSQNPRHKITKRGQNVTFRCDPISEHNRLYWYRQTLGQGPEFLTYFQNEAQLEKSRLLSDRFSAERPKGSFSTLEIQRTEQGDSAMYLCASSRDSRNTEAFFGQGTRLTVV.

This clone is a singleton in its sample. The chain combines TRBV30 with TRBJ2-3, with a tentative D call TRBD2 (6 bases). The CDR3 has 14 amino acids. CDR1 is GTSNPN and CDR2 is SVGIG in the germline V gene (reference sequence). Trimming left V 3 bases short and J 0 bases short, with 10 bases between. The chain's CDR3 is CAWSKAGSTDTQYF. CDR3 nucleotide sequence: TGTGCCTGGAGCAAGGCGGGGAGCACAGATACGCAGTATTTT.

The V gene is TRBV11-2, the J gene TRBJ1-4, with a tentative D call TRBD1 (5 bases). The ends were cut back, 2 bases at V and 9 bases at J, with 10 bases in the middle. Germline CDR1 and CDR2: SGHAT and FQNNGV. The CDR3 runs to 13 residues. Written as DNA, the CDR3 is TGTGCCAGCAGCTTATCAGGGTTTCAAAAACTGTTTTTT. Translating gives CASSLSGFQKLFF.

The chain employs TRBV6-6 and TRBJ1-5; TRBD1 agrees at 7 bases. Germline V lookup: CDR1 MNHNY, CDR2 SVGAGI (reference sequence). CDR3 size: 13 residues. Unmatched junction bases numbered 4, after V lost 4 bases and J lost 7 bases. The DNA for the CDR3 is TGTGCCAGCAGTTCAGGGGGAAACCAGCCCCAGCATTTT. Its protein is CASSSGGNQPQHF.

The V gene is TRBV19, the J gene TRBJ1-6; 9 nucleotides line up with TRBD1. V lost 7 bases to trimming and J lost 7 bases; unmatched junction nucleotides: 5. CDR1 and CDR2 (germline): LNHDA, SQIVND (reference sequence). The CDR3 totals 14 residues. CDR3 nucleotides: TGTGCCAGTAAGGAGGGACAGGGCAATTCACCCCTCCACTTT. This sequence encodes CASKEGQGNSPLHF.

The chain recombines TRBV7-6 with TRBJ1-2; D remains ambiguous. The CDR3 consists of 16 residues. V was clipped by 1 base and J by 7 bases, with 19 bases between them. Germline V CDR1 and CDR2: SGHVS, FNYEAQ. CDR3: CASSLDLRGEGSGYTF. The CDR3 DNA follows: TGTGCCAGCAGCTTAGATCTCCGCGGGGAGGGCTCTGGCTACACCTTC.

The V call is TRBV6-6, the J call TRBJ1-2; D perhaps matches TRBD1 (5 bases). Germline CDR1 and CDR2: MNHNY and SVGAGI (reference sequence). The CDR3 is 13 amino acids. Trimming pared 0 bases from V and 7 bases from J, leaving 9 bases between. CDR3 sequence (DNA): TGTGCCAGCAGTTACTCGCAGGGCGGTGGCTACACCTTC. This encodes CASSYSQGGGYTF.

The rearrangement links TRBV10-2 to TRBJ2-3; 10 bases are a match to TRBD2. CDR3 size: 14 residues. The V gene end was trimmed by 6 bases and the J gene end by 3 bases; junction bases not matched to a gene: 3. Germline CDR1 WSHSY, CDR2 SAAADI. This chain's CDR3 is CASRPAGGTDTQYF. DNA for the CDR3: TGCGCCAGCAGGCCAGCGGGAGGGACAGATACGCAGTATTTT.

V is TRBV15 and J is TRBJ2-7, with 11 bases fitting TRBD2. The V gene's germline CDR1 is LNHNV and CDR2 YYDKDF (reference sequence). The CDR3 sequence is 18 residues long. Unmatched junction bases numbered 11, after V lost 1 base and J lost 3 bases. The CDR3 loop reads CATSRVAGGPGRGYEQYF. CDR3 nucleotides: TGTGCCACCAGCAGAGTAGCGGGAGGGCCTGGGAGGGGCTACGAGCAGTACTTC.

The CDR3 is CASSLGGYRDSRYEQYF. The CDR3 DNA follows: TGTGCCAGCAGCTTAGGGGGCTACCGGGACAGCCGATACGAGCAGTACTTC. This chain uses TRBV7-6 with TRBJ2-7, with TRBD1 matching over 7 bases. J was trimmed by 4 bases and V by 1 base; bases with no gene match: 13. The germline V gene has CDR1 SGHVS and CDR2 FNYEAQ. The CDR3 covers 17 residues.

The genes are TRBV4-3 and TRBJ2-1; 10 positions match TRBD2. CDR1 is LGHNA, CDR2 YSLEER, per germline. The V and J ends lost 0 bases and 7 bases, in that order; junction bases with no gene match: 9. The CDR3 covers 17 residues. The CDR3 nucleotides are TGCGCCAGCAGCCAAGATTGGGCTAGCGGGAGAATGAATGAGCAGTTCTTC. It encodes CASSQDWASGRMNEQFF.

As concerns this clone: Its ends do not fully match the called genes, so a read error is possible. V gene TRBV6-1 combines with J gene TRBJ2-7; 8 positions agree with TRBD1. CDR1 is MNHNS and CDR2 is SASEGT in the germline V gene. This CDR3 region has 13 residues. CDR3 residues: CASRLTGAYEQHF. The CDR3 nucleotides read TGTGCCAGCAGACTGACAGGGGCCTACGAGCAGCACTTC.

The V call is TRBV5-4, the J call TRBJ1-1; 8 bases are a match to TRBD1. CDR1 is SGHNT, CDR2 YYREEE, per germline (reference sequence). The CDR3 is made up of 14 amino acids. The V segment lost 4 bases and the J segment 0 bases; nucleotides outside the gene matches: 2. The CDR3 DNA reads TGTGCCAGCAGCCCAGGGGGCATGAACACTGAAGCTTTCTTT. As protein: CASSPGGMNTEAFF.

The V call is TRBV27, the J call TRBJ1-2; weak D call: TRBD1 (5 bases). CDR3 length equals 15 residues. V lost 5 bases and J lost 4, with 17 bases in between. CDR1 is MNHEY and CDR2 is SMNVEV in the germline V gene (reference sequence). The CDR3 spells CASSPGAPRGYGYTF. The CDR3 nucleotides are TGTGCCAGCAGTCCTGGGGCCCCACGTGGCTATGGCTACACCTTC.

The genes are TRBV5-1 and TRBJ1-4; D is undetermined. Germline V lookup: CDR1 SGHRS, CDR2 YFSETQ. Trimming stripped 2 bases from V and 7 bases from J, with 15 bases between. CDR3 length equals 15 residues. DNA of the CDR3: TGCGCCAGCAGCTTCTCCGGGGTCGAAGGTGAAAAACTGTTTTTT. Amino acid sequence: CASSFSGVEGEKLFF.

This clone came up a few times. The chain links TRBV5-4 to TRBJ2-5; TRBD2 agrees at 13 bases. The V gene end was trimmed by 2 bases and the J gene end by 4 bases; junction bases not matched to a gene: 5. The CDR3 contains 16 residues. Germline values: CDR1 SGHNT, CDR2 YYREEE (reference sequence). In DNA form, the CDR3 reads TGTGCCAGCAGCTTACTAGCGGGAGGGGGAGGAGAGACCCAGTACTTC. Its protein product is CASSLLAGGGGETQYF. The full variable domain, with the rest looked up from reference TRBV5-4 and TRBJ2-5, is ETGVTQSPTHLIKTRGQQVTLRCSSQSGHNTVSWYQQALGQGPQFIFQYYREEENGRGNFPPRFSGLQFPNYSSELNVNALELDDSALYLCASSLLAGGGGETQYFGPGTRLLVL.

V and J are TRBV9 and TRBJ2-7, with TRBD1 as a possible D gene (5 bases). This CDR3 spans 14 amino acids. V lost 0 bases to trimming and J lost 5 bases, with 12 bases between them. Germline loops: CDR1 SGDLS, CDR2 YYNGEE. DNA of the CDR3: TGTGCCAGCAGCGTAGCAGCCCAGGGCCACGAGCAGTACTTC. It encodes CASSVAAQGHEQYF.

The chain couples TRBV9 to TRBJ2-5; maybe TRBD2 (5 bases). Trimming stripped 4 bases from V and 0 bases from J, with 16 bases between. Looked up from germline, CDR1 is SGDLS and CDR2 is YYNGEE. This CDR3 region has 16 residues. Here the CDR3 reads CASSLSSVPYQETQYF. CDR3 bases: TGTGCCAGCAGCTTAAGTAGCGTACCGTACCAAGAGACCCAGTACTTC.

The chain links TRBV11-2 to TRBJ2-3, with D perhaps TRBD1 (6 bases). CDR3 size: 15 residues. The ends were cut back, 4 bases at V and 2 bases at J, with 13 bases in the middle. Germline V CDR1 and CDR2: SGHAT, FQNNGV. CDR3 residues: CASSSLGQHTDTQYF. CDR3 DNA: TGTGCCAGCAGCTCCTTAGGACAGCACACAGATACGCAGTATTTT.

V gene TRBV30 combines with J gene TRBJ2-5; no clear D gene. The CDR3 loop spans 12 amino acids. Germline V gene lookup returns CDR1 GTSNPN and CDR2 SVGIG (reference sequence). V lost 4 bases and J 0 bases, leaving 6 bases between the germline ends. The CDR3 DNA reads TGTGCCTGGAAGAACTACCAAGAGACCCAGTACTTC. This translates into CAWKNYQETQYF.

The chain links TRBV27 to TRBJ1-5; TRBD1 is a possible D gene (5 bases). The CDR3 contains 15 residues. V was pared by 5 bases and J by 7 bases, with 18 bases between. Germline CDR1 reads MNHEY; CDR2 reads SMNVEV (reference sequence). CDR3 region: CASSTYWRRGQPQHF. CDR3 DNA: TGTGCCAGCAGTACCTACTGGCGTCGGGGGCAGCCCCAGCATTTT.

V is TRBV4-1 and J is TRBJ2-1; 12 bases line up with TRBD2. This CDR3 has 16 residues. The germline V gene has CDR1 MGHRA and CDR2 YSYEKL. J was trimmed by 11 bases and V by 0 bases; bases with no gene match: 8. CDR3: CASSQDPTSGSWKQFF. DNA of the CDR3: TGCGCCAGCAGCCAAGACCCGACTAGCGGGAGTTGGAAGCAGTTCTTC.

J is TRBJ1-5 and V is TRBV21-1. TRBV21-1 is a pseudogene locus. The CDR3 runs 15 residues. The chain's CDR3 is CASSPLDLRRPPQHF. DNA of the CDR3: TGTGCCAGCAGCCCTTTGGACTTAAGGCGTCCGCCCCAGCATTTT.

V gene TRBV7-6 combines with J gene TRBJ2-2; 8 positions match TRBD2. This CDR3 is built from 15 residues. Trimming cost V 1 base and J 6 bases; bases outside gene matches: 4. The germline V gene encodes CDR1 SGHVS and CDR2 FNYEAQ. CDR3 DNA: TGTGCCAGCAGCTTAGGCGGGGGGATCCCCGGGGAGCTGTTTTTT. This translates into CASSLGGGIPGELFF. Using reference TRBV7-6 and TRBJ2-2 for the parts outside the CDR3, the full variable domain is GAGVSQSPRYKVTKRGQDVALRCDPISGHVSLYWYRQALGQGPEFLTYFNYEAQQDKSGLPNDRFSAERPEGSISTLTIQRTEQRDSAMYRCASSLGGGIPGELFFGEGSRLTVL.